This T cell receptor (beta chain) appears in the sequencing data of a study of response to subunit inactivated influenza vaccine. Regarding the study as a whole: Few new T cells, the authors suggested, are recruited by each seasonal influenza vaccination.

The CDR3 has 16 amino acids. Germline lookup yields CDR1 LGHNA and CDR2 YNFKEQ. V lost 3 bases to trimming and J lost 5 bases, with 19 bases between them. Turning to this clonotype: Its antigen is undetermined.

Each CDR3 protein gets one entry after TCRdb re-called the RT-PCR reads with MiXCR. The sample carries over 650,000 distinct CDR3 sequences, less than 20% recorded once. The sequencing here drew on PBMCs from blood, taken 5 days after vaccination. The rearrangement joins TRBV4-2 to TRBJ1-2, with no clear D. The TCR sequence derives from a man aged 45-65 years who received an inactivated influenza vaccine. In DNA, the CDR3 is TGTGCCAGCAGCCAGACACCTTCCGGGCAGATATATGGCTACACCTTC. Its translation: CASSQTPSGQIYGYTF.